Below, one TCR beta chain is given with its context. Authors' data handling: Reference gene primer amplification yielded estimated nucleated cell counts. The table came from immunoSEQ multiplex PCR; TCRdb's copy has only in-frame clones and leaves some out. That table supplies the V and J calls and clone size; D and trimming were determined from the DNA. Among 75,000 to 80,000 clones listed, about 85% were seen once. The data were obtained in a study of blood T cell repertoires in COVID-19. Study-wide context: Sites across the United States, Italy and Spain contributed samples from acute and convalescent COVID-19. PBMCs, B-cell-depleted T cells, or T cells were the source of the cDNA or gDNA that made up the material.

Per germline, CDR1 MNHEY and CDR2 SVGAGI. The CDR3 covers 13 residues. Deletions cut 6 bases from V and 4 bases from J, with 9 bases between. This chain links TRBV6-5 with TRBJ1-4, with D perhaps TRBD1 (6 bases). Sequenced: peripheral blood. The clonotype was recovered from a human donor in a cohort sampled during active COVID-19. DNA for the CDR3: TGTGCCAGCAGGAGGACAGTTAATGAAAAACTGTTTTTT. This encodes CASRRTVNEKLFF.